This is a list of T cell receptor beta chains from one sample in a study of T-cell memory formation after mild COVID-19. TCRdb used MiXCR to reprocess the 5' RACE reads, holding one entry per CDR3 protein. The repertoire consists of hundreds of thousands of distinct CDR3 sequences, with more than 20% occurring once and the leading ten covering about an eighth. Sequenced input: PBMCs or a T cell subset sorted from them (not recorded which). These receptors were obtained from an adult woman who had mild COVID-19 (a few samples of this study predate the infection). Cell type and time point are not known. Each CDR3 is given with its conserved first and last residue. D genes are given only for firm matches. Rows may omit the clone size; those that give it use once, few, many or a size class.

CASSGGQSYSYEQYF,TGTGCCAGCAGTGGCGGACAGAGTTACTCCTACGAGCAGTACTTC,-,TRBV3-1,TRBJ2-7,many
CASSPNLPGQGSGANVLTF,TGTGCCAGCAGTCCGAACCTTCCGGGACAGGGGTCTGGGGCCAACGTCCTGACTTTC,TRBD1,TRBV6-1,TRBJ2-6,-
CSARETRVYSNQPQHF,TGCAGTGCTAGAGAGACAAGGGTTTATAGCAATCAGCCCCAGCATTTT,-,TRBV20-1,TRBJ1-5,-
CATSSGTSGVDEQFF,TGTGCCACCAGTTCCGGGACTAGCGGCGTCGATGAGCAGTTCTTC,TRBD2,TRBV24-1,TRBJ2-1,-
CASSSRIRSTGVNSPLHF,TGTGCCAGCAGTTCAAGGATCCGTTCGACAGGAGTTAATTCACCCCTCCACTTT,-,TRBV12-3/TRBV12-4,TRBJ1-6,-
CASSSGTGRLGEQYF,TGCGCCAGCAGCTCCGGGACAGGGAGGTTGGGCGAGCAGTACTTC,TRBD1,TRBV5-1,TRBJ2-7,once
CASSQDSRVGGETQYF,TGTGCCAGCAGCCAAGATTCCCGGGTGGGCGGGGAGACCCAGTACTTC,-,TRBV4-2,TRBJ2-5,-
CASSYSNGENTEAFF,TGTGCCAGCAGTTACTCCAACGGGGAGAACACTGAAGCTTTCTTT,-,TRBV6-5,TRBJ1-1,-
CASSFGLSSKGYGYTF,TGTGCCAGCAGCTTTGGATTGTCCTCGAAAGGGTATGGCTACACCTTC,-,TRBV7-8,TRBJ1-2,few
CSVEDWEGVGTGELFF,TGCAGCGTTGAAGATTGGGAGGGAGTAGGCACCGGGGAGCTGTTTTTT,TRBD2,TRBV29-1,TRBJ2-2,few
CASSNWDRGSGELFF,TGTGCCAGCAGCAACTGGGACAGGGGATCCGGGGAGCTGTTTTTT,TRBD1,TRBV7-3,TRBJ2-2,-
CASSLGQQGAGEQYF,TGTGCCAGCAGCTTGGGTCAACAGGGGGCTGGCGAGCAGTACTTC,TRBD1,TRBV5-6,TRBJ2-7,-
CASSLGRRETQYF,TGTGCCAGCAGTTTGGGACGGCGGGAGACCCAGTACTTC,-,TRBV12-3/TRBV12-4,TRBJ2-5,many
CASRLVSYNEQFF,TGTGCCAGCAGATTAGTCTCCTACAATGAGCAGTTCTTC,-,TRBV11-3,TRBJ2-1,-
CASSGTGNSGANVLTF,TGCGCCAGCAGCGGGACAGGGAACTCTGGGGCCAACGTCCTGACTTTC,TRBD1,TRBV5-1,TRBJ2-6,few
CASSQALPDSGEQFF,TGTGCCAGCAGCCAAGCTTTACCCGACTCGGGGGAGCAGTTCTTC,-,TRBV4-2,TRBJ2-1,-
CAISAPIVQVPGLAGEVTQYF,TGTGCCATCAGCGCCCCGATTGTCCAGGTTCCCGGACTAGCGGGAGAAGTTACGCAGTATTTT,TRBD2,TRBV10-3,TRBJ2-3,-
CASSLGLRQETQYF,TGTGCCAGCAGCCTGGGACTCCGACAAGAGACCCAGTACTTC,-,TRBV7-9,TRBJ2-5,-
CSARDKNEQFF,TGCAGTGCTAGAGATAAGAATGAGCAGTTCTTC,-,TRBV20-1,TRBJ2-1,few
CASSSVEMNTGELFF,TGCGCCAGCAGCTCGGTCGAAATGAACACCGGGGAGCTGTTTTTT,-,TRBV5-1,TRBJ2-2,few
CASSPGSSGGYEQYF,TGCGCCAGCAGCCCCGGTTCTAGCGGGGGCTACGAGCAGTACTTC,TRBD2,TRBV5-1,TRBJ2-7,-
CASSRIVGRSAGNTIYF,TGTGCCAGCAGCCGGATTGTGGGGCGTTCCGCGGGAAACACCATATATTTT,-,TRBV9,TRBJ1-3,-
CSAPGANGREQFF,TGCAGTGCCCCCGGCGCGAATGGGCGTGAGCAGTTCTTC,-,TRBV20-1,TRBJ2-1,-
CASSGGPFGTDTQYF,TGTGCCAGCAGCGGGGGGCCGTTCGGCACAGATACGCAGTATTTT,-,TRBV12-3/TRBV12-4,TRBJ2-3,-
CATSRMTAEAFF,TGTGCCACCAGCCGGATGACAGCAGAAGCTTTCTTT,-,TRBV15,TRBJ1-1,few
CASAPGSSYNEQFF,TGTGCCAGTGCCCCCGGTAGCTCCTACAATGAGCAGTTCTTC,-,TRBV12-3/TRBV12-4,TRBJ2-1,-
CASSPTDRGPTDTQYF,TGTGCCAGCAGTCCAACGGACAGGGGGCCCACAGATACGCAGTATTTT,TRBD1,TRBV6-5,TRBJ2-3,-
CASSPVGAGGYGYTF,TGCGCCAGCAGCCCCGTCGGGGCCGGGGGCTATGGCTACACCTTC,-,TRBV4-1,TRBJ1-2,few
CASSFTVGETQYF,TGTGCCAGCAGTTTTACGGTGGGGGAGACCCAGTACTTC,-,TRBV12-3/TRBV12-4,TRBJ2-5,-
CASSLAVDTQYF,TGTGCCAGCAGCTTAGCGGTGGATACGCAGTATTTT,-,TRBV7-6,TRBJ2-3,few
CASIPWGEGGLHEQYF,TGTGCCAGCATCCCATGGGGGGAGGGAGGCCTCCACGAGCAGTACTTC,TRBD2,TRBV28,TRBJ2-7,-
CSVGGLTGNYGYTF,TGCAGCGTCGGGGGTTTAACAGGGAACTATGGCTACACCTTC,-,TRBV29-1,TRBJ1-2,-
CSASLTSVGYNEQFF,TGCAGTGCTAGCCTCACCTCAGTTGGCTACAATGAGCAGTTCTTC,-,TRBV20-1,TRBJ2-1,-
CASSRDSYYEQYF,TGTGCCAGCAGCAGGGATTCCTACTACGAGCAGTACTTC,-,TRBV12-3/TRBV12-4,TRBJ2-7,few
CASSQEGTEYNSPLHF,TGTGCCAGCAGCCAAGAGGGGACAGAGTATAATTCACCCCTCCACTTT,TRBD1,TRBV12-3/TRBV12-4,TRBJ1-6,-
CASTYPPYGSTDTQYF,TGTGCCAGCACCTATCCACCCTACGGAAGCACAGATACGCAGTATTTT,-,TRBV12-3/TRBV12-4,TRBJ2-3,-
CASSVSGNQPQHF,TGTGCCAGCAGTGTGAGCGGCAATCAGCCCCAGCATTTT,-,TRBV2,TRBJ1-5,few
CASSQSTLAGEHEQFF,TGCGCCAGCAGCCAATCTACCCTAGCGGGAGAACATGAGCAGTTCTTC,TRBD2,TRBV4-1,TRBJ2-1,-
CASTPTSGVNTEAFF,TGCGCCAGCACCCCTACGTCAGGGGTGAACACTGAAGCTTTCTTT,-,TRBV5-1,TRBJ1-1,-
CASSLAITYTGELFF,TGTGCCAGCAGCTTAGCAATTACCTACACCGGGGAGCTGTTTTTT,-,TRBV11-2,TRBJ2-2,few
CASSRVEYEQYF,TGTGCCAGCTCACGGGTCGAGTACGAGCAGTACTTC,-,TRBV18,TRBJ2-7,-
CSASILEGVETQYF,TGCAGTGCTAGTATTCTGGAGGGCGTAGAGACCCAGTACTTC,-,TRBV20-1,TRBJ2-5,many